This TCR beta chain was captured by sequencing in a study of beta chain features in type 1 diabetes. Study-level points and caveats: Shorter TCRB CDR3s, moderately but significantly so, marked every one of the four CD4+ subsets in Type 1 diabetes patients.

Expressed TCRB transcripts were sequenced, since all the RNA that had been isolated was reverse transcribed. For naive, central memory and regulatory T cell samples, reads averaged roughly 3.6 million. TCRdb's table, derived via immunoSEQ multiplex PCR, lists solely in-frame clones and lacks some. The sample holds under 300,000 clones; 16% are singletons and the top ten take roughly 0.08%. Germline V gene lookup returns CDR1 MDHEN and CDR2 SYDVKM. J gave up 0 bases and V 4 bases, and 8 bases lay outside the gene matches. CDR3 length: 18 residues. This clone appeared a few times. Its antigen is undetermined.

The sample consisted of naive CD4+ T cells from blood. The chain links TRBV28 to TRBJ2-3; 12 bases are a match to TRBD2. This clonotype originated in a young man with type 1 diabetes. CDR3 in DNA: TGTGCCAGCAGTTCCCTAGGACTAGCGGGATCTAGCACAGATACGCAGTATTTT. It codes for CASSSLGLAGSSTDTQYF.